This T cell receptor beta chain appears in the sequencing data of a study of a mutant IDH1 vaccine in newly diagnosed glioma. Specified time point: baseline, week 1 (first vaccination visit). Treatment indicated: pre-vaccination baseline after standard-of-care therapy. Data came from immunoSEQ multiplex PCR; TCRdb stores just in-frame clones and leaves some out. The sample contains over 45,000 clones, about 91% of which appear only once. This material consisted of PBMCs, taken from a glioma patient treated with radiotherapy, temozolomide or both. The clonotype originates from a man over 45 with glioma.

CDR3 DNA sequence: TGTGCCAGCAGTTTATTAGGGGGGAGTAGCGGCTATGGCTACACCTTC. The encoded protein is CASSLLGGSSGYGYTF. V usage is TRBV28 and J usage is TRBJ1-2, with D possibly matching TRBD1 (6 bases). V shed 1 base and J shed 4 bases, with 16 bases lying between them. Germline V lookup: CDR1 MDHEN, CDR2 SYDVKM. This CDR3 spans 16 amino acids.